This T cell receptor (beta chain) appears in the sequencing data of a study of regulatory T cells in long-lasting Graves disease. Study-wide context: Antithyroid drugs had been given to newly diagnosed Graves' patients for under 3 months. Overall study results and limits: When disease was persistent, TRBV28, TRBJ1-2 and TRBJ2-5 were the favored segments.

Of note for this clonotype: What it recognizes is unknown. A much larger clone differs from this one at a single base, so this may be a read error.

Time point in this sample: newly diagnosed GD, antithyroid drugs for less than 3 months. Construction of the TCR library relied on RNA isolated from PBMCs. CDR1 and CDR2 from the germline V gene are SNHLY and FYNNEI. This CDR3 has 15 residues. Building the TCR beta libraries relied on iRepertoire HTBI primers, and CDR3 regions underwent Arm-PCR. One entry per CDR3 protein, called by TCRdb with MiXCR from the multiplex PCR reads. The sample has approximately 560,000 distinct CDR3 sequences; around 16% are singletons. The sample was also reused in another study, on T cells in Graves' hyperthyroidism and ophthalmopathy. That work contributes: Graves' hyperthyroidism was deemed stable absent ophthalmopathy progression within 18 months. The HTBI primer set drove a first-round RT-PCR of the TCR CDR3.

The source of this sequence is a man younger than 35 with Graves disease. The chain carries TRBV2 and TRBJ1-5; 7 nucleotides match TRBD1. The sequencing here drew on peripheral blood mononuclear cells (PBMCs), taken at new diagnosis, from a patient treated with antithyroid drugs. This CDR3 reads CASSEWGQRNRPQHF. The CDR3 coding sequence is TGTGCCAGCAGTGAGTGGGGACAGAGGAATCGGCCCCAGCATTTT.